These 31 T cell receptor beta chains came from one sample sequenced in a study of T cell responses to AZD1222 COVID-19 vaccine. TCRdb's copy holds only in-frame clones and misses some; the assay was immunoSEQ multiplex PCR. The sample yields 150,000 or so clones, around 93% seen once. The sequencing used peripheral blood, collected on day 0 of AZD1222 vaccination. The origin of the receptors is an adult in good health.

This chain connects TRBV2 to TRBJ1-2; D call uncertain. This CDR3 spans 13 amino acids. The V gene's germline CDR1 is SNHLY and CDR2 FYNNEI. With 1 base removed from V and 8 bases from J, the gap between germline ends came to 11 bases. CDR3 in DNA: TGTGCCAGCAGTGAAGTCTGGGCGAGAGGCTACACCTTC. Amino acid sequence: CASSEVWARGYTF.

This clone was recorded once. The chain uses TRBV7-3 and TRBJ2-2, with D unresolved. CDR3 length: 14 amino acids. With 5 bases removed from V and 1 base from J, the gap between germline ends came to 8 bases. CDR1 SGHTA and CDR2 FQGTGA come from the germline V gene. CDR3 coding DNA: TGTGCCAGCAGCATACAGCGGAACACCGGGGAGCTGTTTTTT. Translated, it gives CASSIQRNTGELFF.

V is TRBV7-8 and J is TRBJ2-7, with D maybe TRBD2 (5 bases). Germline lookup yields CDR1 SGHVS and CDR2 FQNEAQ. The CDR3 loop spans 13 amino acids. The germline V and J ends were trimmed by 6 bases and 0 bases, with 9 bases remaining between them. CDR3 sequence reads: CASRIGSSYEQYF. CDR3 DNA: TGTGCCAGCAGAATAGGGAGCTCCTACGAGCAGTACTTC.

The rearrangement links TRBV27 to TRBJ2-1; D is possibly TRBD2 (5 bases). Trimming stripped 6 bases from V and 3 bases from J, with 12 bases between. Germline lookup yields CDR1 MNHEY and CDR2 SMNVEV (reference sequence). The CDR3 extends over 14 amino acids. CDR3 loop: CASSPRVGYNEQFF. CDR3 sequence (DNA): TGTGCCAGCAGCCCGAGGGTGGGCTACAATGAGCAGTTCTTC.

This clone has a handful of counts. V usage is TRBV27 and J usage is TRBJ1-2; 9 nucleotides line up with TRBD1. Germline CDR1 reads MNHEY; CDR2 reads SMNVEV (reference sequence). The CDR3 has 14 residues. Trimming cost V 5 bases and J 3 bases; bases outside gene matches: 4. The CDR3 protein is CASSRTGVDYGYTF. For the CDR3, the DNA is TGTGCCAGCAGTCGGACAGGGGTTGACTATGGCTACACCTTC.

The CDR3 sequence is CASSEPGFTDTQYF. CDR3 sequence (DNA): TGTGCCAGCAGTGAACCGGGATTCACAGATACGCAGTATTTT. This sequence joins TRBV6-1 and TRBJ2-3; tentatively, D is TRBD2 (5 bases). Between the trimmed V and J ends, which lost 2 bases and 2 bases, there was a span of 8 bases. Germline lookup yields CDR1 MNHNS and CDR2 SASEGT. The CDR3 is made up of 14 amino acids.

As DNA, the CDR3 is TGTGCCAGCACCAGGGCAGGGTACATGAACACTGAAGCTTTCTTT. Protein product: CASTRAGYMNTEAFF. The chain uses TRBV6-6 and TRBJ1-1; tentative D call: TRBD1 (5 bases). Per the germline V gene, CDR1 is MNHNY and CDR2 is SVGAGI (reference sequence). The germline V and J ends were trimmed by 7 bases and 0 bases, with 15 bases remaining between them. This CDR3 is 15 amino acids long.

The chain links TRBV11-2 to TRBJ2-1; weak D call: TRBD2 (5 bases). This CDR3 is 16 amino acids long. Germline CDR1 reads SGHAT; CDR2 reads FQNNGV. V gave up 2 bases and J gave up 0 bases, with 11 bases separating them. The CDR3 region has the DNA TGTGCCAGCAGCTTACTTATAGCGACCTCCTACAATGAGCAGTTCTTC. Translated: CASSLLIATSYNEQFF. Based on the CDR3 plus reference TRBV11-2 and TRBJ2-1, the full variable domain is EAGVAQSPRYKIIEKRQSVAFWCNPISGHATLYWYQQILGQGPKLLIQFQNNGVVDDSQLPKDRFSAERLKGVDSTLKIQPAKLEDSAVYLCASSLLIATSYNEQFFGPGTRLTVL.

This rearrangement joins TRBV19 to TRBJ1-6, with TRBD1 matching over 8 bases. The germline V gene encodes CDR1 LNHDA and CDR2 SQIVND (reference sequence). The trim removed 5 bases at V and 17 bases at J, leaving 20 bases unmatched. The CDR3 sequence is 16 residues long. The CDR3, as DNA: TGTGCCAGTAGTGCGGGACAGGCCTTAGTGACGCCAGGGATCCACTTT. It yields the protein CASSAGQALVTPGIHF.

J is TRBJ1-5 and V is TRBV28; 9 nucleotides align to TRBD1. With V trimmed by 2 bases and J by 2 bases, 10 bases remained unmatched. Germline lookup yields CDR1 MDHEN and CDR2 SYDVKM. The CDR3 contains 18 residues. CDR3 in DNA: TGTGCCAGCAGTTTAGAGGGACCGGGACAGGGCGGCAATCAGCCCCAGCATTTT. Amino acids: CASSLEGPGQGGNQPQHF.

The genes are TRBV28 and TRBJ2-7; D gene uncertain. V lost 6 bases, J lost 3 bases, and 6 bases lay in between. Per germline, CDR1 MDHEN and CDR2 SYDVKM. This CDR3 is 11 amino acids long. The CDR3 DNA is TGTGCCAGCAGCATGGGCTACGAGCAGTACTTC. Its translation is CASSMGYEQYF.

This clone was recorded once. The rearrangement joins TRBV5-1 to TRBJ2-3; 9 nucleotides line up with TRBD2. The CDR3 sequence is 16 residues long. In germline, CDR1 is SGHRS, CDR2 YFSETQ. V lost 3 bases, J lost 4 bases, and 9 bases stayed unmatched. This CDR3 reads CASSSLSAGGPDTQYF. CDR3 bases: TGCGCCAGCAGCTCCCTGAGTGCGGGAGGGCCAGATACGCAGTATTTT.

The chain combines TRBV15 with TRBJ2-2, with 8 bases lining up with TRBD2. Germline loops: CDR1 LNHNV, CDR2 YYDKDF (reference sequence). With V trimmed by 1 base and J by 6 bases, 7 bases remained unmatched. This CDR3 has 16 residues. CDR3 amino acids: CATSRGLASSPGELFF. The CDR3 bases are TGTGCCACCAGCAGAGGACTAGCGAGTTCCCCCGGGGAGCTGTTTTTT.

The V call is TRBV6-1, the J call TRBJ1-2; a possible D gene is TRBD1 (6 bases). Germline CDR1 MNHNS, CDR2 SASEGT. This CDR3 is 16 amino acids long. V was cut by 2 bases and J by 7 bases, with 20 bases left in between. The DNA for the CDR3 is TGTGCCAGCAGTGAATTAGTCCAGGGGTCGGGGTTTGGCTACACCTTC. Translating gives CASSELVQGSGFGYTF.

V usage is TRBV27 and J usage is TRBJ1-1, with 8 bases identical to TRBD1. Trimming took 4 bases from V and 1 from J; bases not matched to a gene: 5. The CDR3 contains 15 residues. Germline loops: CDR1 MNHEY, CDR2 SMNVEV (reference sequence). CDR3 loop: CASSWTGLRNTEAFF. The DNA for the CDR3 is TGTGCCAGCAGTTGGACAGGGTTAAGGAACACTGAAGCTTTCTTT.

The V gene is TRBV5-1, the J gene TRBJ2-6; D not certain. The ends were cut back, 1 base at V and 0 bases at J, with 5 bases in the middle. The CDR3 spans 15 residues. Germline CDR1 SGHRS, CDR2 YFSETQ. The CDR3 DNA follows: TGCGCCAGCAGCTTGTCTGGCTCTGGGGCCAACGTCCTGACTTTC. It codes for CASSLSGSGANVLTF.

The J gene is TRBJ1-2, the V gene TRBV20-1, with a possible D match to TRBD1 (6 bases). This CDR3 is 16 amino acids long. Trimming shortened V by 3 bases and J by 5 bases, and 22 bases separated the two germline ends. Germline CDR1 DFQATT, CDR2 SNEGSKA (reference sequence). The CDR3 DNA follows: TGCAGTGCTAGTCGGGACACGGACCCCTTCAAGTATGGCTACACCTTC. This gives the protein CSASRDTDPFKYGYTF.

V usage is TRBV21-1 and J usage is TRBJ2-5; the DNA was not used to check the table's D call, TRBD2. TRBV21-1 is a pseudogene locus. This CDR3 has 15 residues. The CDR3 is CASSDRLAGAETQYF. The DNA for the CDR3 is TGTGCCAGCAGCGATCGACTAGCGGGAGCGGAGACCCAGTACTTC.

This CDR3 is CASTRQGFREQYF. CDR3 nucleotide sequence: TGTGCCAGCACCCGACAGGGGTTTCGCGAGCAGTACTTC. The genes are TRBV7-2 and TRBJ2-7; 8 bases align to TRBD1. CDR3 size: 13 residues. With 7 bases clipped from V and 6 bases from J, the junction kept 8 bases outside the gene matches. The germline CDR1 and CDR2 sequences are SGHTA and FQGNSA. Complete variable domain (other parts from reference TRBV7-2 and TRBJ2-7): GAGVSQSPSNKVTEKGKDVELRCDPISGHTALYWYRQSLGQGLEFLIYFQGNSAPDKSGLPSDRFSAERTGGSVSTLTIQRTQQEDSAVYLCASTRQGFREQYFGPGTRLTVT.

The rearrangement joins TRBV21-1 to TRBJ1-3. TRBV21-1 is deemed a pseudogene. This CDR3 is 13 amino acids long. The CDR3 here is CASIRDSGNTIYF. The CDR3 DNA reads as TGTGCCAGCATTAGGGACTCTGGAAACACCATATATTTT.

The chain is built from TRBV6-4 and TRBJ2-3; 10 bases map to TRBD2. Looked up from germline, CDR1 is MRHNA and CDR2 is SNTAGT. J gave up 6 bases and V 5 bases, and 5 bases lay outside the gene matches. The CDR3 consists of 14 residues. The CDR3 nucleotides read TGTGCCAGCAGTCCTAGCGGGGGAAGGGATACGCAGTATTTT. Its protein is CASSPSGGRDTQYF.

The genes are TRBV4-1 and TRBJ2-1; 9 bases match TRBD2. CDR1 is MGHRA and CDR2 is YSYEKL in the germline V gene. The V gene end was trimmed by 0 bases and the J gene end by 7 bases; junction bases not matched to a gene: 7. The CDR3 spans 16 residues. The CDR3 sequence is CASSQDLVAGANEQFF. The DNA for the CDR3 is TGCGCCAGCAGCCAAGATTTGGTAGCGGGAGCTAATGAGCAGTTCTTC.

V and J are TRBV6-1 and TRBJ1-1; no firm D call. The germline gives CDR1 MNHNS, CDR2 SASEGT. The CDR3 is made up of 11 amino acids. Trimming stripped 3 bases from V and 11 bases from J, with 10 bases between. CDR3 in amino acids: CASSDRFGAFF. The CDR3, as DNA: TGTGCCAGCAGTGACCGCTTTGGGGCTTTCTTT.

The count of this clone is one. V is TRBV19 and J is TRBJ2-1; a possible D gene is TRBD2 (6 bases). Germline V gene sequence: CDR1 LNHDA, CDR2 SQIVND (reference sequence). The V gene lost 6 bases and the J gene lost 1 base, with 19 bases spanning the gap. CDR3 size: 17 residues. The CDR3 sequence is CASSQPTSSKSYNEQFF. CDR3 DNA: TGTGCCAGTAGCCAACCGACTAGTTCTAAGTCCTACAATGAGCAGTTCTTC.

V gene TRBV28 combines with J gene TRBJ2-1; 7 nucleotides match TRBD2. CDR1 MDHEN and CDR2 SYDVKM come from the germline V gene. The CDR3 is made up of 16 amino acids. Trimming took 1 base from V and 0 from J; bases not matched to a gene: 3. The CDR3 here is CASSLSPSGSYNEQFF. CDR3 sequence (DNA): TGTGCCAGCAGTTTATCCCCTAGCGGCTCCTACAATGAGCAGTTCTTC. The complete variable domain, with remaining parts taken from reference TRBV28 and TRBJ2-1, reads DVKVTQSSRYLVKRTGEKVFLECVQDMDHENMFWYRQDPGLGLRLIYFSYDVKMKEKGDIPEGYSVSREKKERFSLILESASTNQTSMYLCASSLSPSGSYNEQFFGPGTRLTVL.

The chain recombines TRBV5-1 with TRBJ2-1, with TRBD1 identical over 9 bases. Germline loops: CDR1 SGHRS, CDR2 YFSETQ. J lost 0 bases, V lost 7 bases, and 5 bases had no gene match. There are 15 residues in the CDR3. The CDR3 sequence is CASRGQGSSYNEQFF. The CDR3 DNA is TGCGCCAGCCGGGGACAGGGAAGCTCCTACAATGAGCAGTTCTTC. Together with reference TRBV5-1 and TRBJ2-1, the CDR3 gives the full variable domain: KAGVTQTPRYLIKTRGQQVTLSCSPISGHRSVSWYQQTPGQGLQFLFEYFSETQRNKGNFPGRFSGRQFSNSRSEMNVSTLELGDSALYLCASRGQGSSYNEQFFGPGTRLTVL.

The chain uses TRBV20-1 and TRBJ1-1; no definite D call. The CDR3 runs 11 residues. The germline CDR1 and CDR2 sequences are DFQATT and SNEGSKA (reference sequence). The V gene lost 1 base and the J gene lost 5 bases, with 5 bases spanning the gap. The CDR3 region has the DNA TGCAGTGCTAGAGGGGGAACTGAAGCTTTCTTT. This codes for CSARGGTEAFF.

V and J are TRBV5-4 and TRBJ2-3; 8 bases line up with TRBD1. The germline CDR1 and CDR2 sequences are SGHNT and YYREEE (reference sequence). With 6 bases clipped from V and 4 bases from J, the junction kept 7 bases outside the gene matches. CDR3 length: 14 residues. CDR3: CASTQDRGPDTQYF. The CDR3 DNA is TGTGCCAGCACCCAAGACAGGGGCCCAGATACGCAGTATTTT.

The CDR3, as DNA: TGCGCCAGCAGCTCGGCAGGGGGCGGAAACACCATATATTTT. Residues: CASSSAGGGNTIYF. The J gene is TRBJ1-3, the V gene TRBV5-1, with 8 bases identical to TRBD1. With V trimmed by 3 bases and J by 4 bases, 3 bases remained unmatched. The germline V gene has CDR1 SGHRS and CDR2 YFSETQ. CDR3 length: 14 residues.

The gene calls are TRBV7-3 and TRBJ2-2; a weak D match, TRBD1 (5 bases). V was trimmed by 0 bases and J by 3 bases, leaving 8 bases between them. This CDR3 has 15 amino acids. CDR1 SGHTA and CDR2 FQGTGA come from the germline V gene. The CDR3 DNA follows: TGTGCCAGCAGCTTAACGCGACAGTACACCGGGGAGCTGTTTTTT. It is translated as CASSLTRQYTGELFF. Based on the CDR3 plus reference TRBV7-3 and TRBJ2-2, the full variable domain is GAGVSQTPSNKVTEKGKYVELRCDPISGHTALYWYRQSLGQGPEFLIYFQGTGAADDSGLPNDRFFAVRPEGSVSTLKIQRTERGDSAVYLCASSLTRQYTGELFFGEGSRLTVL.

This chain links TRBV2 with TRBJ2-3, with unresolved D. V gave up 8 bases and J gave up 10 bases, with 19 bases separating them. This CDR3 spans 13 amino acids. Germline V gene sequence: CDR1 SNHLY, CDR2 FYNNEI. The DNA of the CDR3 is TGTGCCAGCCTACCTGATTTTTTTGATGCGCAGTATTTT. It translates to CASLPDFFDAQYF.